These 17 T cell receptor beta chains were sequenced from one sample in a study of human T cells and chemical hapten exposure. TCRdb independently ran MiXCR on the RACE reads; one entry per CDR3 protein. Among tens of thousands of distinct CDR3 sequences listed, about 15% were seen once. Described time point: pre-sensitization, week 0. This sample's treatment: therapeutic diphenylcyclopropenone sensitization with weekly scalp DPC. Source: whole blood, taken in connection with sensitization to the hapten diphenylcyclopropenone (DPC). All receptors derive from a woman aged 45-60 years with alopecia areata. Some clones in this sample may be carry-over from other donors' samples.

The chain is built from TRBV12-3 or TRBV12-4 and TRBJ2-5; 9 bases agree with TRBD1. This CDR3 contains 14 residues. V dropped 6 bases and J dropped 4; count of bases not matched to a gene: 6. The CDR3: CASRSGTGTETQYF. The CDR3 region has the DNA TGTGCCAGCAGATCCGGGACAGGGACAGAGACCCAGTACTTC.

This clonotype was observed a few times. The chain employs TRBV10-3 and TRBJ2-1, with TRBD1 as a possible D gene (5 bases). V shed 1 base and J shed 4 bases, with 5 bases lying between them. Germline V gene lookup returns CDR1 ENHRY and CDR2 SYGVKD. This CDR3 has 13 residues. Written as DNA, the CDR3 is TGTGCCATCAGTGAGTGGACATACAATGAGCAGTTCTTC. It translates to CAISEWTYNEQFF.

The table lists this clonotype with a few counts. The chain carries TRBV29-1 and TRBJ2-2; TRBD1 aligns across 7 bases. Germline CDR1 SQVTM, CDR2 ANQGSEA. The trim removed 7 bases at V and 4 bases at J, leaving 6 bases unmatched. The length of the CDR3 is 13 residues. The CDR3 region has the DNA TGCAGCGCGACGACAGGGTCCACCGGGGAGCTGTTTTTT. It is translated as CSATTGSTGELFF.

This clonotype was observed a handful of times. The CDR3 is CASSPRSGTEAFF. CDR3 sequence (DNA): TGTGCCAGCAGCCCCAGATCCGGCACTGAAGCTTTCTTT. This chain joins TRBV9 and TRBJ1-1, with unresolved D. This CDR3 has 13 amino acids. The V end was cut by 4 bases, the J end by 4 bases, with 11 bases between. The V gene's germline CDR1 is SGDLS and CDR2 YYNGEE.

This clonotype has just a few counts. This chain links TRBV27 with TRBJ1-1; no definite D call. The germline V and J ends were trimmed by 0 bases and 0 bases, with 5 bases remaining between them. Germline CDR1 and CDR2: MNHEY and SMNVEV (reference sequence). This CDR3 spans 14 amino acids. CDR3 nucleotide sequence: TGTGCCAGCAGTTTATCCCGCCTGAACACTGAAGCTTTCTTT. This encodes CASSLSRLNTEAFF.

The J gene is TRBJ1-6, the V gene TRBV15; tentative D call: TRBD1 (6 bases). Trimming stripped 7 bases from V and 2 bases from J, with 6 bases between. The CDR3 runs 13 residues. Germline V gives CDR1 LNHNV, CDR2 YYDKDF (reference sequence). The CDR3 region is CATKGAYNSPLHF. The CDR3 nucleotides read TGTGCCACCAAGGGGGCCTATAATTCACCCCTCCACTTT.

This chain joins TRBV20-1 and TRBJ1-1, with D uncertain. CDR1 is DFQATT, CDR2 SNEGSKA, per germline (reference sequence). This CDR3 comprises 11 residues. V gave up 6 bases and J gave up 8 bases, with 13 bases separating them. This CDR3 is CSAPNRLEAFF. The CDR3 nucleotides read TGCAGTGCCCCGAACCGTCTGGAAGCTTTCTTT.

J is TRBJ2-2 and V is TRBV29-1; D gene ambiguous. The germline V gene has CDR1 SQVTM and CDR2 ANQGSEA. Trimming left V 6 bases short and J 0 bases short, with 11 bases between. There are 14 residues in the CDR3. The CDR3 nucleotides are TGCAGCGTGGCTGCGCAGCCGAACACCGGGGAGCTGTTTTTT. Translating gives CSVAAQPNTGELFF.

There are a few counts of this clonotype. CDR3 sequence: CASSQDTGQGAGETQYF. The DNA of the CDR3 is TGCGCCAGCAGCCAAGATACGGGACAGGGGGCCGGAGAGACCCAGTACTTC. This rearrangement joins TRBV4-3 to TRBJ2-5; 12 bases match TRBD1. J lost 4 bases, V lost 0 bases, and 6 bases had no gene match. This CDR3 is 17 amino acids long. Germline assignment: CDR1 LGHNA and CDR2 YSLEER.

This clonotype was counted between two and nine times. This rearrangement joins TRBV10-3 to TRBJ2-7; unclear D gene. V dropped 2 bases and J dropped 6 bases, with 5 bases sitting between them. This CDR3 is built from 11 residues. CDR1 is ENHRY, CDR2 SYGVKD, per germline. The CDR3 protein is CAISELREQYF. In nucleotides, the CDR3 is TGTGCCATCAGTGAGCTCCGCGAGCAGTACTTC.

This clonotype occurred a few times. This CDR3 is CASSPVYQGGTGELFF. The CDR3 region has the DNA TGTGCCAGCAGCCCCGTTTATCAGGGGGGTACCGGGGAGCTGTTTTTT. The rearrangement uses TRBV14 and TRBJ2-2, with a tentative D call TRBD1 (7 bases). The V and J ends lost 4 bases and 5 bases respectively, with 17 bases between them. The CDR3 has 16 amino acids. Germline V gene sequence: CDR1 SGHDN, CDR2 FVKESK.

The chain is built from TRBV7-6 and TRBJ1-1; D unresolved. There are 15 residues in the CDR3. V shed 5 bases and J shed 1 base, with 14 bases lying between them. Germline loops: CDR1 SGHVS, CDR2 FNYEAQ. CDR3 nucleotides: TGTGCCAGCAGCCTCAACGCACAGTCGAACACTGAAGCTTTCTTT. It codes for CASSLNAQSNTEAFF. The complete variable domain, with remaining parts taken from reference TRBV7-6 and TRBJ1-1, reads GAGVSQSPRYKVTKRGQDVALRCDPISGHVSLYWYRQALGQGPEFLTYFNYEAQQDKSGLPNDRFSAERPEGSISTLTIQRTEQRDSAMYRCASSLNAQSNTEAFFGQGTRLTVV.

In this sample, this clonotype turned up a few times. The gene calls are TRBV27 and TRBJ1-2, with D unresolved. Germline CDR1 MNHEY, CDR2 SMNVEV (reference sequence). The germline V and J ends were trimmed by 6 bases and 7 bases, with 12 bases remaining between them. The CDR3 length is 12 residues. CDR3 in amino acids: CASRKGSLGYTF. DNA of the CDR3: TGTGCCAGCAGGAAAGGGTCACTTGGCTACACCTTC.

This clonotype was counted ten times or more. This chain links TRBV7-6 with TRBJ2-7; D is possibly TRBD2 (6 bases). CDR1 is SGHVS, CDR2 FNYEAQ, per germline. The V gene lost 5 bases and the J gene lost 5 bases, with 19 bases spanning the gap. This CDR3 has 15 amino acids. The CDR3 DNA sequence: TGTGCCAGCAGCCCGGACTCACGGGAGTCCAACGAGCAGTACTTC. Translation: CASSPDSRESNEQYF.

Ten or more counts support this clonotype. The J gene is TRBJ2-5, the V gene TRBV20-1; a weak D match, TRBD1 (7 bases). Germline V gene data show CDR1 as DFQATT and CDR2 as SNEGSKA (reference sequence). The CDR3 length is 15 residues. V was cut by 5 bases and J by 3 bases, with 19 bases left in between. The CDR3 DNA sequence: TGCAGTGCTCCTCGCTACTTCAGGGGGGAAGAGACCCAGTACTTC. Protein sequence: CSAPRYFRGEETQYF.

The rearrangement joins TRBV7-2 to TRBJ2-1, with TRBD2 identical over 11 bases. CDR1 and CDR2 from the germline V gene are SGHTA and FQGNSA. CDR3 length: 15 residues. V trimming: 2 bases; J trimming: 6 bases; junction bases outside the gene matches: 3. CDR3 loop: CASSLMLAGGNEQFF. DNA of the CDR3: TGTGCCAGCAGCTTAATGCTAGCGGGAGGCAATGAGCAGTTCTTC.

This clonotype showed up many times. The chain couples TRBV7-2 to TRBJ2-1; the D call may be TRBD1 or TRBD2 (6 bases each). The CDR3 sequence is 14 residues long. V was cut by 1 base and J by 9 bases, with 13 bases left in between. CDR1 is SGHTA and CDR2 is FQGNSA in the germline V gene. The CDR3 protein is CASSLVGGRGEQFF. Here the CDR3 DNA reads TGTGCCAGCAGCTTAGTTGGGGGGCGCGGTGAGCAGTTCTTC.